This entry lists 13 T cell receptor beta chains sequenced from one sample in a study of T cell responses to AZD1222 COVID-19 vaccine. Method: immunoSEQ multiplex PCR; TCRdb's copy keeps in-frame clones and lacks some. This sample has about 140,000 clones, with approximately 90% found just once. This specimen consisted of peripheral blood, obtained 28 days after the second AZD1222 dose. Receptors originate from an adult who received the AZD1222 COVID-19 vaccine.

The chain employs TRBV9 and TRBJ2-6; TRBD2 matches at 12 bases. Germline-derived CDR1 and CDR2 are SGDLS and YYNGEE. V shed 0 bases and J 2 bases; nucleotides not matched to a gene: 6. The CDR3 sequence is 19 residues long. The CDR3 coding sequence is TGTGCCAGCAGCGTAGGAGCTAGCGGGAGGGCCACTGGGGCCAACGTCCTGACTTTC. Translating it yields CASSVGASGRATGANVLTF.

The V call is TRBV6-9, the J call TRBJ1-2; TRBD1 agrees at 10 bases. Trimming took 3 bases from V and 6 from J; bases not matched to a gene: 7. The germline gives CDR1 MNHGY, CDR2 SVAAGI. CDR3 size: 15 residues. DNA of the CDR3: TGTGCCAGCAGTTACCCTGGGACAGGGGCCGATGGCTACACCTTC. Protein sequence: CASSYPGTGADGYTF.

The CDR3 region has the DNA TGCGCCAGCAGCGCAGTATCGGAATCTACCTATGGCTACACCTTC. It is translated as CASSAVSESTYGYTF. J is TRBJ1-2 and V is TRBV5-1; no clear D. The CDR3 sequence is 15 residues long. The V end lost 4 bases, the J end lost 4 bases, and 17 bases lay between the germline ends. In germline, CDR1 is SGHRS, CDR2 YFSETQ.

CDR3 bases: TGTGCCAGCAGCTCGTTACAGGGGTACGAGCAGTACTTC. This gives the protein CASSSLQGYEQYF. This chain joins TRBV11-2 and TRBJ2-7; 7 nucleotides match TRBD1. The CDR3 consists of 13 residues. J gave up 4 bases and V 4 bases, and 4 bases lay outside the gene matches. Per germline, CDR1 SGHAT and CDR2 FQNNGV.

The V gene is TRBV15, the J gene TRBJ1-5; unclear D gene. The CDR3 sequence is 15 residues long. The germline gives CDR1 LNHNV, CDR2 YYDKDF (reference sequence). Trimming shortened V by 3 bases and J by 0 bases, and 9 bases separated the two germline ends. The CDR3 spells CATSREGFSNQPQHF. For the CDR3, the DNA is TGTGCCACCAGCAGGGAAGGTTTTAGCAATCAGCCCCAGCATTTT.

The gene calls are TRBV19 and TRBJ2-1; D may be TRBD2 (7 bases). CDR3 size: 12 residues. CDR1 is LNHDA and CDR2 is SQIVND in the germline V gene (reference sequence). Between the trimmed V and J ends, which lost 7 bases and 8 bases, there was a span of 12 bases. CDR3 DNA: TGTGCCAGTACCCCCGGGGGGCATGAGCAGTTCTTC. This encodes CASTPGGHEQFF.

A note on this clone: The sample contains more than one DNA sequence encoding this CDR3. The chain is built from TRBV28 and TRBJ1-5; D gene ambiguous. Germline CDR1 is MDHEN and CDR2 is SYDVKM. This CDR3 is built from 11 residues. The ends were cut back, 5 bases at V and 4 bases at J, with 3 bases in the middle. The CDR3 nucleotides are TGTGCCAGCAGTGCAAATCAGCCCCAGCATTTT. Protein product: CASSANQPQHF.

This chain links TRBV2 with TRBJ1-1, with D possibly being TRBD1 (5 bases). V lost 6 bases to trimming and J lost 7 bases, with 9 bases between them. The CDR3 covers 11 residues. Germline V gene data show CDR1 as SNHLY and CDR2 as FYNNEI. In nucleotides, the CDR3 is TGTGCCAGCAGGCTGGGGGATGAAGCTTTCTTT. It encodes CASRLGDEAFF.

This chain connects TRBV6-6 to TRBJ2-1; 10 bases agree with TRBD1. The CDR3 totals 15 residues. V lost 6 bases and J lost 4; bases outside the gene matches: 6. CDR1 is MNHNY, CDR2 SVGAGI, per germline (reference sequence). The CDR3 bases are TGTGCCAGCAGGGAACCGGGACAGGGGTACAATGAGCAGTTCTTC. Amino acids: CASREPGQGYNEQFF.

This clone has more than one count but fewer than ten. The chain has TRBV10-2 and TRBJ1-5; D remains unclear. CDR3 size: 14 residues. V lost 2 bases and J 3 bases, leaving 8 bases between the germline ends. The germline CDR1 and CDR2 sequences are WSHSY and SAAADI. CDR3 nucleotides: TGCGCCAGCAGTGAGGGGAGGGACAATCAGCCCCAGCATTTT. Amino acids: CASSEGRDNQPQHF.

DNA of the CDR3: TGTGCCAGCAGTTACGGGGTTAGCTCTGGAAACACCATATATTTT. Translating gives CASSYGVSSGNTIYF. V usage is TRBV6-5 and J usage is TRBJ1-3; D remains ambiguous. The CDR3 is 15 residues long. Germline assignment: CDR1 MNHEY and CDR2 SVGAGI. Trimming cost V 2 bases and J 0 bases, with 8 bases left between them.

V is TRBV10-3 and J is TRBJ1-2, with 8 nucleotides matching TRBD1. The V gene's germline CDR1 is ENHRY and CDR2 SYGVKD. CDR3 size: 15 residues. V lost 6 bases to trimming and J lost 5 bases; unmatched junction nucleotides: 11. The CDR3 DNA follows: TGTGCCATCAGCGAGGCCCAGGGGGCGGGGTATGGCTACACCTTC. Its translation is CAISEAQGAGYGYTF.

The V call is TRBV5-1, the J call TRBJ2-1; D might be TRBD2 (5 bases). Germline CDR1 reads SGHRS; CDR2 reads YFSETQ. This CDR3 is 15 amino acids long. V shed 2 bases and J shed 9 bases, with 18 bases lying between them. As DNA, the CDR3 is TGCGCCAGCAGCTTAAACCCTCGTAGCGCGAGTGAGCAGTTCTTC. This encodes CASSLNPRSASEQFF.